One sample yielded the 17 T cell receptor beta chains listed below, sequenced in a study of blood T cells in healthy people across ages. Next came a second PCR, run for about 7 to 12 cycles, which used a sample-barcoded 5' primer along with a J-beta primer mix. TCRdb called the 5' RACE reads again in MiXCR, with one record for every CDR3 protein. Of 540,000 or so distinct CDR3 sequences listed, around 48% were seen once; the top ten hold 20% to 25%. The sequencing input was blood. The receptors stem from a man at least 80 years old in good health.

This clonotype has a handful of counts. This chain connects TRBV19 to TRBJ2-1; the match to TRBD1 covers 10 bases. With 5 bases clipped from V and 4 bases from J, the junction kept 5 bases outside the gene matches. This CDR3 has 15 residues. Germline V CDR1 and CDR2: LNHDA, SQIVND (reference sequence). The CDR3 spells CASSQDRGPYNEQFF. CDR3 sequence (DNA): TGTGCCAGTAGTCAAGACAGGGGGCCTTACAATGAGCAGTTCTTC.

As to this clonotype: The junction shows a germline mismatch at one end, possibly a read error. Written as DNA, the CDR3 is TGTGCCAGCATCTTAGAACAACAGATCAATGAGCAGTTCTTC. It specifies CASILEQQINEQFF. The rearrangement links TRBV7-2 to TRBJ2-1; D not certain. CDR1 SGHTA and CDR2 FQGNSA come from the germline V gene. This CDR3 contains 14 residues.

The rearrangement joins TRBV7-2 to TRBJ1-4; no firm D call. With 2 bases removed from V and 13 bases from J, the gap between germline ends came to 8 bases. Per the germline V gene, CDR1 is SGHTA and CDR2 is FQGNSA. The CDR3 has 11 residues. The CDR3 bases are TGTGCCAGCAGCTTACGAGAGTTACTGTTTTTT. Translating gives CASSLRELLFF.

About this clonotype itself: A much larger clone sits a single nucleotide away, making a read error possible. The V and J genes are TRBV7-2 and TRBJ2-1, with D tentatively TRBD2 (6 bases). The germline gives CDR1 SGHTA, CDR2 FQGNSA. CDR3 length: 15 amino acids. Trimming cost V 5 bases and J 6 bases, with 17 bases left between them. This chain's CDR3 is CASSKYRDLRNEQFF. The CDR3 nucleotides read TGTGCCAGCAGCAAATACCGGGACTTGCGCAATGAGCAGTTCTTC.

The chain recombines TRBV6-2 or TRBV6-3 with TRBJ2-7; D remains ambiguous. The J call may be wrong; the DNA end is better matched by TRBJ2-5. The CDR3 sequence is 16 residues long. In germline, CDR1 is MNHEY, CDR2 SVGEGT. CDR3 region: CASSYLSTNSRETQYF. CDR3 nucleotides: TGTGCCAGCAGTTACTTATCCACAAATAGCAGGGAGACCCAGTACTTC.

This sequence joins TRBV7-2 and TRBJ2-7, with 7 bases lining up with TRBD1. V lost 5 bases to trimming and J lost 0 bases; unmatched junction nucleotides: 7. The CDR3 consists of 15 residues. CDR1 is SGHTA, CDR2 FQGNSA, per germline. The CDR3 DNA reads as TGTGCCAGCAGCCCCCCAACAGGGGCCTCCTACGAGCAGTACTTC. It encodes CASSPPTGASYEQYF.

This clonotype was seen a few times. This sequence joins TRBV7-2 and TRBJ2-1; D remains unclear. This CDR3 has 14 residues. Trimming pared 1 base from V and 1 base from J, leaving 5 bases between. The germline gives CDR1 SGHTA, CDR2 FQGNSA. In DNA, the CDR3 is TGTGCCAGCAGCTTAGGGTGGTCCTACAATGAGCAGTTCTTC. Protein product: CASSLGWSYNEQFF. The full variable domain, its missing parts supplied by reference TRBV7-2 and TRBJ2-1, is GAGVSQSPSNKVTEKGKDVELRCDPISGHTALYWYRQSLGQGLEFLIYFQGNSAPDKSGLPSDRFSAERTGGSVSTLTIQRTQQEDSAVYLCASSLGWSYNEQFFGPGTRLTVL.

The chain joins TRBV9 to TRBJ2-5, with a tentative D call TRBD1 (5 bases). Germline V CDR1 and CDR2: SGDLS, YYNGEE. The CDR3 loop spans 15 amino acids. Trimming removed 0 bases at V and 0 bases at J, with 9 bases between. This CDR3 reads CASSVEDRNQETQYF. The CDR3 region has the DNA TGTGCCAGCAGCGTAGAAGACAGAAACCAAGAGACCCAGTACTTC.

This chain uses TRBV10-3 with TRBJ2-5, with D perhaps matching TRBD1 (5 bases). The assigned J gene may be wrong: the sequence end matches TRBJ2-7 better. The CDR3 is made up of 12 amino acids. Per germline, CDR1 ENHRY and CDR2 SYGVKD. The CDR3 DNA is TGTGCCAGTTCGACAGCCTCCTACGAGCAGTACTTC. It codes for CASSTASYEQYF.

V is TRBV28 and J is TRBJ2-6; TRBD1 matches at 8 bases. V gave up 6 bases and J gave up 1 base; unmatched junction bases: 11. CDR3 length equals 18 residues. From germline, CDR1 is MDHEN and CDR2 SYDVKM. The CDR3 sequence: CASSPRTGTRSGANVLTF. CDR3 nucleotides: TGTGCCAGCAGCCCCCGGACAGGGACCCGTTCTGGGGCCAACGTCCTGACTTTC.

This clonotype occurred a few times. This rearrangement joins TRBV7-3 to TRBJ2-6, with D hard to call. CDR3 length equals 16 residues. The V end was cut by 1 base, the J end by 0 bases, with 7 bases between. Germline values: CDR1 SGHTA, CDR2 FQGTGA. CDR3 protein: CASSLRSTSGANVLTF. CDR3 DNA: TGTGCCAGCAGCTTAAGGTCCACCTCTGGGGCCAACGTCCTGACTTTC.

The J gene is TRBJ2-1, the V gene TRBV7-2; 13 bases agree with TRBD2. Germline V gene lookup returns CDR1 SGHTA and CDR2 FQGNSA. J gave up 0 bases and V 4 bases, and 6 bases lay outside the gene matches. CDR3 length: 18 amino acids. The CDR3 DNA is TGTGCCAGCAGCTCAGGGACTAGCGGGGTACACTCCTACAATGAGCAGTTCTTC. Its translation is CASSSGTSGVHSYNEQFF.

In its sample, this clonotype was seen a few times. The rearrangement uses TRBV3-1 and TRBJ2-5, with D possibly matching TRBD2 (6 bases). The CDR3 length is 15 residues. The germline V gene encodes CDR1 LGHDT and CDR2 YNNKEL (reference sequence). Trimming removed 1 base from V and 3 bases from J, with 12 bases in between. The DNA of the CDR3 is TGTGCCAGCAGCCAAGTCGGGACTTCCGAAGAGACCCAGTACTTC. Protein sequence: CASSQVGTSEETQYF.

The chain recombines TRBV4-1 with TRBJ2-3, with D perhaps matching TRBD2 (5 bases). The CDR3 has 17 amino acids. Germline values: CDR1 MGHRA, CDR2 YSYEKL. V was clipped by 0 bases and J by 6 bases, with 19 bases between them. CDR3 coding DNA: TGCGCCAGCAGCCAAGATCCTGGGCTCCACCGCGGGGATACGCAGTATTTT. This sequence encodes CASSQDPGLHRGDTQYF.

This clonotype was detected a few times. Sequence at one end of the junction differs from germline and may be a read error. The V and J genes are TRBV12-3 or TRBV12-4 and TRBJ2-5; D remains unclear. The J call could be wrong; TRBJ2-7 is a better fit for the DNA end. The CDR3 spans 11 residues. The CDR3, as DNA: TGTGCTAGCAGTACCTGGGCCGAGCAGTACTTC. It specifies CASSTWAEQYF.

The V gene is TRBV7-9, the J gene TRBJ2-7; possibly TRBD2 for D (5 bases). The germline V gene encodes CDR1 SEHNR and CDR2 FQNEAQ (reference sequence). This CDR3 comprises 13 residues. V was shortened by 3 bases and J by 2 bases, with 8 bases between the two germline ends. CDR3 bases: TGTGCCAGCAGCTTGGAGGTTGCCTACGAGCAGTACTTC. Its protein is CASSLEVAYEQYF.

The rearrangement links TRBV24-1 to TRBJ2-3, with D perhaps TRBD2 (7 bases). Germline V gene sequence: CDR1 KGHDR, CDR2 SFDVKD. The V and J ends lost 2 bases and 0 bases respectively, with 11 bases between them. The CDR3 extends over 16 amino acids. CDR3 nucleotides: TGTGCCACCAGTGATTCCCGGGGGGCTAGCACAGATACGCAGTATTTT. Translating gives CATSDSRGASTDTQYF.